Listed here is a single T cell receptor (beta chain). As yet, its antigen is unknown. It was with 60 Vbeta and 13 Jbeta primers that the PCR ran. Clones were read by immunoSEQ multiplex PCR, and TCRdb kept only the in-frame ones, dropping some. The sample has tens of thousands of clones; 65% to 80% are singletons. The data stem from a study of cytomegalovirus exposure and HLA in healthy donors. Study observations and caveats: DRB1 showed the most TCR associations and HLA-C the fewest in a later analysis, as rates varied by HLA locus. Researchers had no immune exposure information except CMV serostatus available. A later analysis linked a missense DCLRE1C variant to TCR beta V- and J-gene trimming.

The ends lost 11 bases at V and 6 bases at J; junction bases unmatched: 9. Germline V lookup: CDR1 MNHEY, CDR2 SMNVEV (reference sequence). The CDR3 is 12 residues long. This chain links TRBV27 with TRBJ1-1, with 7 nucleotides matching TRBD1. The sample comprised PBMCs. The TCR comes from a woman aged 50 to 65 in good health and CMV-seronegative. DNA of the CDR3: TGTGCCGGGTGGACAGGAGCATCTGAAGCTTTCTTT. This translates into CAGWTGASEAFF.